This T cell receptor beta chain comes out of a study of T-cell memory formation after mild COVID-19. CDR1 is SGHRS, CDR2 YFSETQ, per germline. The CDR3 is 15 amino acids. J was trimmed by 2 bases and V by 7 bases; bases with no gene match: 11. Overall study findings and caveats: Contracting clones localized mainly to CM and EM when CD4+ and mainly to EMRA when CD8+.

TCRdb re-derived calls from the 5' RACE reads in MiXCR, one entry per CDR3 protein. The table includes roughly 600,000 distinct CDR3 sequences, about 20% detected once. This clonotype turned up a few times. Its specificity is not known. V usage is TRBV5-1 and J usage is TRBJ2-5; 7 nucleotides line up with TRBD1. Sequenced sample: PBMCs or a T cell subset sorted from them (not recorded which). This TCR was recovered from an adult woman who had mild COVID-19 (a few samples of this study predate the infection). Cell type and time point are not known. The CDR3 bases are TGCGCCAGCCTGTCAATCCCGGGACAGCAAGAGACCCAGTACTTC. Amino acid sequence: CASLSIPGQQETQYF.